The sequence of this TCR beta chain was determined in a study of T cells in Graves' hyperthyroidism and ophthalmopathy (dated by TCRdb to the late 2010s). Looking at the study overall: Peripheral blood samples were taken at initial diagnosis, before any treatment was given. In addition, the study compared T-cell repertoires in thyroid tissue and in blood from six Graves' hyperthyroidism patients. Once sampling was done, hyperthyroidism patients were given methimazole at a starting dose of 30 mg daily, whereas ophthalmopathy patients were given high-dose intravenous methylprednisolone. To identify TCR V-J signatures that set the groups apart, the researchers used a discovery cohort of approximately 98 patients, made up of 40 to 45 with Graves' ophthalmopathy and 55 to 65 with stable Graves' hyperthyroidism. For training and testing, the 100 or so patients in the discovery cohort were randomly divided in a 7:3 ratio. Prospective prediction of ophthalmopathy was tested in an independent validation cohort consisting of 18 hyperthyroidism patients and about 17 patients who later progressed to ophthalmopathy. The paper reports TCR Vbeta CDR3 sequencing of approximately 140 peripheral blood samples: 43 ophthalmopathy, fewer than 80 hyperthyroidism and around 17 progressor patients.

At least ten counts were recorded for this clonotype. What antigen it recognizes has not been identified. There are no base qualities to consult, and no much larger clone falls within one base. Here is what the overall study found, with its caveats: Sample size was not statistically predetermined, and investigators were not blinded to group allocation. A 13 V-J signature model separated ophthalmopathy from stable hyperthyroidism, with around 90% sensitivity and 81% to 82% specificity in cross-validation and 80%/75% in testing. Most expanded thyroid clonotypes (frequency above 0.001) were also found in blood, which suggests that blood repertoires may mirror thyroid immune responses. In validation, progression to ophthalmopathy was predicted by the model with 70.59% sensitivity and about 72% specificity, a median of 6.5 months before onset.

V drops 7 bases and J drops 7 bases, leaving 11 bases in between. From the germline V gene (reference sequence), CDR1 is GTSNPN and CDR2 is SVGIG. There are 10 amino acids in the CDR3, from cysteine to phenylalanine inclusive. CDR3 DNA only is kept here, 30 bases in frame from base 1. Hyperthyroidism patients were newly diagnosed, had a disease duration of under 2 months, and were aged 18 to 65 years. Patients with uncontrolled infections, other autoimmune diseases, pregnancy or lactation were excluded. Diagnoses were based on clinical symptoms, serum thyroxine and TRAb, thyroid ultrasound and orbital computed tomography. For progressor patients, blood was drawn at the first diagnosis of hyperthyroidism, before any ophthalmopathy symptoms had appeared. PBMCs were separated from 8 to 10 ml of fresh peripheral blood using Ficoll-Paque density gradient centrifugation. Progressor patients were initially diagnosed with Graves' hyperthyroidism and developed ophthalmopathy during follow-up. Trizol reagent was used to extract total RNA, and RNA quality was then checked on an Agilent 2100 Bioanalyzer.

The TCR beta CDR3 regions were amplified from RNA transcripts. A first-round RT-PCR of the TCR CDR3 used the HTBI primer set with the Qiagen OneStep RT-PCR kit. Libraries were constructed in a second round of multiplex PCR, after which size selection and purification were carried out. Paired-end sequencing of the libraries was performed with 100 bp reads on an Illumina HiSeq2000. On the study's bioinformatics: Raw data were processed with SOAPnuke, discarding reads with adapters, uncalled bases, mean Phred below 15, or no exact constant-primer or identifier match. High-quality paired reads were merged using COPE v1.2.5, and each unique nucleotide sequence was defined as a clonotype. MiTCR v1.1 was used to align clonotypes to the IMGT TRBV, TRBD and TRBJ reference segments. The analysis was restricted to V-J combinations with a frequency above 0.0001, which together covered 99% to 99.2% of the repertoires. The TCS score was defined as F50 (clonal expansion) divided by E x V (chaos), with BLOSUM62-based TCRdist calculated between CDR3 peptides within each V-J. Welch's t-statistics and random forest reduced around 520 V-J features to under 15, which were used in a naive Bayes classifier (R e1071). TCRdb reanalyzed the raw reads on its own, using fastp at Q25 for trimming and MiXCR for clone calling, and kept in-frame beta chains. Rows are unified per CDR3 protein, each entry keeping the most common DNA and genes. TCRdb, not the authors, supplied the V and J calls. The table for this sample lists a few hundred thousand distinct CDR3 sequences; around 13% of them were counted only once. The ten largest clones take up more than 5% of the sample.

Sequenced input: blood. The TCR sequence derives from a young woman with Graves' hyperthyroidism that later progressed to Graves' ophthalmopathy. Recombination joined TRBV30 with TRBJ2-7, with no confidently assigned D gene. The CDR3 reads as follows: CALGEGEQYF. The sequenced DNA: TGTGCCTTAGGAGAAGGTGAGCAGTACTTC. When the CDR3 is completed using the reference TRBV30 and TRBJ2-7 genes on either side, the full variable domain is SQTIHQWPATLVQPVGSPLSLECTVEGTSNPNLYWYRQAAGRGLQLLFYSVGIGQISSEVPQNLSASRPQDRQFILSSKKLLLSDSGFYLCALGEGEQYFGPGTRLTVT.